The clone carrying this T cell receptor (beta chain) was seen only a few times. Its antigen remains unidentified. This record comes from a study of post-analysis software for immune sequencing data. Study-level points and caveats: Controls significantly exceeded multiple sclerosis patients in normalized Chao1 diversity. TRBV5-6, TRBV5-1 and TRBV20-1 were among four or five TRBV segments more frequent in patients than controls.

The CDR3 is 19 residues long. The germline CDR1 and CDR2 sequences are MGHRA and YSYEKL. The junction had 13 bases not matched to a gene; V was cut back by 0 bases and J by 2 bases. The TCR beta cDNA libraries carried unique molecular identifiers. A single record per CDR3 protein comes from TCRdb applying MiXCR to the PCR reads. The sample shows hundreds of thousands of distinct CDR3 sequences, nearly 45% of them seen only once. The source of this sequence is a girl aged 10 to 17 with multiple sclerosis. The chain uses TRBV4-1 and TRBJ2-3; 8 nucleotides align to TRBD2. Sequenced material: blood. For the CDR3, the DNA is TGCGCCAGCAGCCAAGATTCGATGGCTAGCGGGTACGACACAGATACGCAGTATTTT. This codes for CASSQDSMASGYDTDTQYF.